This T cell receptor beta chain derives from a study of CD8 T cells in ankylosing spondylitis. Study findings and constraints: Clones tied to disease were said to be significantly enriched in matched ankylosing spondylitis synovial fluid. A subset of motif variants has previously been described in the synovial fluid and blood of reactive arthritis. What appeared characteristic of ankylosing spondylitis blood was a TCR beta motif of eight highly homologous variants.

CDR3 length equals 16 residues. Trimming pared 0 bases from V and 8 bases from J, leaving 17 bases between. Per germline, CDR1 SGHRS and CDR2 YFSETQ. For TCR beta, libraries came from quantitative 5'-RACE with molecular barcodes. TCRdb recomputed calls from the 5' RACE reads with MiXCR, one row per CDR3 protein. Of fewer than 500,000 distinct CDR3 sequences in the sample, approximately 20% were seen once. This clonotype was counted a few times. Its target is not known. Sequences were obtained from blood, either unsorted or a sorted T cell fraction (not recorded which). The gene calls are TRBV5-1 and TRBJ1-4; TRBD1 might be the D (6 bases). This TCR came from a male donor with ankylosing spondylitis. The CDR3, as DNA: TGCGCCAGCAGCTTGGAGGGGAGGCTGGGGGGCGAAAAACTGTTTTTT. The encoded protein is CASSLEGRLGGEKLFF.